This TCR beta chain was sequenced in a study of T cells in localized non-small cell lung cancer (dated by TCRdb to the early 2020s). Study-level background: Comparing tumors with uninvolved tumor-adjacent lungs, the study looked at the T cell repertoires of 200 to 250 patients with early-stage NSCLC. All 220 or so NSCLC patients in the cohort were treatment-naive and had localized lung tumors that were resected. The mean age of the NSCLC patients was around 67 years, with 130 or so men and approximately 100 women. Points the paper makes about the study in general: Of the top 100 tumor clones, a median of roughly 60 were detected in paired uninvolved adjacent lung; around 27 were also among that lung's top 100. Since the design was exploratory, TCR variables were selected using unadjusted p-values with no false-discovery rate correction. Because multi-region tumor sequencing was not performed, intratumor heterogeneity could not be ruled out. Uninvolved tumor-adjacent lung showed the highest T cell clonality, higher than tumor, which suggests more focused antigenic responses in the adjacent lung. Longer overall survival was associated with higher T cell density in blood, whereas shorter survival was associated with higher clonality in adjacent lung.

The immunoSEQ Assay was used to sequence TCR beta CDR3 regions from DNA. The authors' analysis ran thus. To compute T cell density, TCR beta template counts were normalized to usable DNA, which was estimated by amplifying housekeeping genes. Using the preseqR package, richness was estimated by extrapolating to 120,000 templates for tissue samples and 400,000 templates for PBMC samples. Clonality was taken to be one minus Pielou's evenness. Tissue-enriched TCRs were identified through differential abundance testing performed on productive amino-acid clonotypes, with a minimum total count of 5 and an alpha of 0.1. The Jaccard Index and the Morisita Overlap Index were used to measure how much the repertoires overlapped between compartments. TCR beta CDR3s were clustered by GLIPH together with public tetramer-defined viral CDR3s, and at least three viral sequences plus V-gene enrichment were required for viral motifs. TCRdb holds this immuneACCESS table with in-frame rearrangements only. Some clones are missing; in checked studies, unresolved V genes explain under half, and the rest has no known cause. That table furnishes V, J and clone size, whereas the DNA furnished D and trimming. The sample table lists about 74,000 clones, approximately 84% of them with a count of one. The ten largest clones represent 1% to 1.5% of the sample.

For CDR1 and CDR2, the germline V gene lists LGHNT and FRNRAP. Germline trimming amounts to 6 bases on V and 7 bases on J, with 6 as the count of junction bases outside the gene matches. There are 14 amino acids in the CDR3, from cysteine to phenylalanine inclusive. The entry retains the CDR3 DNA only, 42 bases that are in frame from base 1. In regard to this clone: It has no known antigen specificity. The sample holds no much larger clone one base away, and base qualities are not on file.

At diagnosis, peripheral blood, uninvolved tumor-adjacent lung and tumor were collected and were preserved as a mix of fresh-frozen and FFPE material. For TCR repertoire profiling, blood samples were analyzed as peripheral blood mononuclear cells. The sequence was collected from an older female donor with stage I lung adenocarcinoma. The chain uses TRBV12-5 and TRBJ1-4; 9 junctional bases match TRBD1. This specimen consisted of peripheral blood, obtained before any cancer treatment. Here is the DNA: TGTGCTAGTGGGGCGGGACAGGGAAGTGAAAAACTGTTTTTT. Translation gives CASGAGQGSEKLFF.